This paragraph reports one T cell receptor beta chain. Its antigen is as yet unknown. The V gene's germline CDR1 is LNHDA and CDR2 SQIVND (reference sequence). The CDR3 covers 13 residues. The V and J ends lost 3 bases and 6 bases respectively, with 8 bases between them. This record belongs to a study of shared clonotypes between healthy human individuals. Libraries were prepared by immunoSEQ multiplex PCR; TCRdb keeps only in-frame clonotypes and omits some of them. The table has around 2,000,000 clones, approximately 94% seen once. Naive-designated CD8 cells lacked CD45RO, were positively enriched for CCR7, and omitted terminally differentiated effector memory CD45RA+ cells. General study points: In general, naive subsets displayed greater estimated richness than memory subsets did.

The sample taken for sequencing was naive CD8+ T cells sorted from blood. The V and J genes are TRBV19 and TRBJ2-2; no definite D call. This clonotype originated in a man aged 18 to 35 in good health. This chain's CDR3 is CASSILPAGELFF. Written as DNA, the CDR3 is TGTGCCAGTAGTATCCTCCCCGCCGGGGAGCTGTTTTTT.